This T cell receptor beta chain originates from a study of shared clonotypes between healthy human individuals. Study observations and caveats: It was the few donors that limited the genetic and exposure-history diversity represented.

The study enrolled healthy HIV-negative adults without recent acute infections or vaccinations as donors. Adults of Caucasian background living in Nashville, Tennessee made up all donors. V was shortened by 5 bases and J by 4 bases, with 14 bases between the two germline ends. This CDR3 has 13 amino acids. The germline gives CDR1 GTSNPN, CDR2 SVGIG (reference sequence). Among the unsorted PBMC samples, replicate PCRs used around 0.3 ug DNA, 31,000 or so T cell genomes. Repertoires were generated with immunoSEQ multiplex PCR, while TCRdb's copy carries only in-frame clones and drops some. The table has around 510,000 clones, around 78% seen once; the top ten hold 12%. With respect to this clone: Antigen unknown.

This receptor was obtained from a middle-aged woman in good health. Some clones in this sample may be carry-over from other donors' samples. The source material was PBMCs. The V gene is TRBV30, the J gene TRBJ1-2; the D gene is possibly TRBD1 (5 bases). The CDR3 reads CAWRQGVGYGYTF. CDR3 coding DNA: TGTGCCTGGCGCCAGGGAGTCGGCTATGGCTACACCTTC.